These T cell receptor beta chains were read from a single sample in a study of cytomegalovirus exposure and HLA in healthy donors. Assay used: immunoSEQ multiplex PCR; TCRdb lists only in-frame clones, some missing. Among approximately 73,000 clones, roughly four fifths were seen once, and the ten largest hold 12%. The specimen sequenced was PBMCs. The source of these receptors is a man between 70 and 80 years old in good health and CMV-seronegative. CDR3s include the opening cysteine and the closing phenylalanine or tryptophan. Fields, in order: J gene, clone size, D gene, V gene, CDR3 protein, CDR3 DNA. The D gene is left open where the match is weak. For some rows the clone size is stated as once, few or many, or as a class when expanded; others skip it.

TRBJ1-6 NA NA TRBV29-1 CSVELGRGSPLHF TGCAGCGTGGAACTAGGGAGGGGTTCACCCCTCCACTTT
TRBJ2-3 NA TRBD2 TRBV5-4 CASSLSGGAEADTQYF TGTGCCAGCAGCTTAAGCGGGGGGGCGGAGGCAGATACGCAGTATTTT
TRBJ2-7 NA TRBD2 TRBV5-5 CASREGLAEFYEQYF TGTGCCAGCAGGGAGGGACTAGCGGAATTCTACGAGCAGTACTTC
TRBJ2-5 NA TRBD2 TRBV7-2 CASSRTSGEQETQYF TGTGCCAGCAGCCGGACTAGCGGGGAACAAGAGACCCAGTACTTC
TRBJ2-4 NA NA TRBV2 CASSVNREGKNIQYF TGTGCCAGCAGCGTAAACAGGGAAGGCAAAAACATTCAGTACTTC
TRBJ2-5 NA NA TRBV10-1 CASSESTLETQYF TGCGCCAGCAGTGAGTCGACTTTAGAGACCCAGTACTTC
TRBJ1-6 NA NA TRBV6-1 CASSGRSYNSPLHF TGTGCCAGCAGTGGCAGATCCTATAATTCACCCCTCCACTTT
TRBJ2-5 NA NA TRBV9 CASSVGIVETQYF TGTGCCAGCAGCGTAGGCATAGTAGAGACCCAGTACTTC
TRBJ1-4 few TRBD1 TRBV4-1 CASSQGRQGYEKLFF TGCGCCAGCAGCCAAGGTCGACAGGGCTATGAAAAACTGTTTTTT
TRBJ1-5 NA TRBD1 TRBV5-1 CASSPTGGDQPQHF TGCGCCAGCAGCCCCACAGGGGGGGATCAGCCCCAGCATTTT
TRBJ2-2 NA NA TRBV30 CAWSGLPSGTGELFF TGTGCCTGGAGTGGGCTTCCCTCAGGGACCGGGGAGCTGTTTTTT
TRBJ2-5 NA TRBD1 TRBV4-3 CASSRDRGGTQYF TGCGCCAGCAGCCGGGACAGGGGGGGGACCCAGTACTTC
TRBJ2-7 NA TRBD2 TRBV7-2 CASSLTSEYYEQYF TGTGCCAGCAGCTTGACTAGCGAATACTACGAGCAGTACTTC
TRBJ1-5 NA TRBD1 TRBV2 CASSRTGVNQPQHF TGTGCCAGCAGTAGGACAGGGGTTAATCAGCCCCAGCATTTT
TRBJ2-1 once TRBD2 TRBV13 CASSSRRLAGGYNEQFF TGTGCCAGCAGCTCCCGAAGACTAGCGGGGGGATACAATGAGCAGTTCTTC
TRBJ1-3 few NA TRBV6-5 CASSYSAGSGNTIYF TGTGCCAGCAGTTACTCGGCAGGATCCGGAAACACCATATATTTT
TRBJ2-7 NA TRBD2 TRBV7-6 CASSLGTSGGYEQYF TGTGCCAGCAGCTTAGGGACTAGCGGGGGCTACGAGCAGTACTTC
TRBJ1-6 few NA TRBV7-2 CASSLQGINYNSPLHF TGTGCCAGCAGCTTACAGGGGATTAACTATAATTCACCCCTCCACTTT
TRBJ1-2 NA TRBD1 TRBV14 CASSHGAGTGNYGYTF TGTGCCAGCAGCCACGGGGCCGGGACAGGGAACTATGGCTACACCTTC
TRBJ1-3 NA NA TRBV7-2 CASSLLSGNTIYF TGTGCCAGCAGCTTACTATCGGGAAACACCATATATTTT
TRBJ1-1 NA NA TRBV30 CAWSGLTPEAFF TGTGCCTGGAGTGGTTTGACTCCCGAAGCTTTCTTT
TRBJ1-1 few NA TRBV6-6 CASSWPNTEAFF TGTGCCAGCAGTTGGCCTAACACTGAAGCTTTCTTT
TRBJ1-1 NA NA TRBV29-1 CSATGTTYLTEAFF TGCAGTGCTACCGGGACAACGTACCTCACTGAAGCTTTCTTT
TRBJ2-2 NA TRBD1 TRBV5-1 CASSAGTAANTGELFF TGCGCCAGCAGCGCCGGGACAGCCGCGAACACCGGGGAGCTGTTTTTT
TRBJ2-3 NA TRBD1 TRBV7-7 CASSRQGSSTDTQYF TGTGCTAGCAGCAGACAGGGGTCAAGCACAGATACGCAGTATTTT
TRBJ2-3 NA TRBD2 TRBV7-6 CASSSPGLAGATDTQYF TGTGCCAGCAGCTCCCCAGGACTAGCGGGGGCCACAGATACGCAGTATTTT
TRBJ1-5 NA NA TRBV7-2 CASSLQGNQPQHF TGTGCCAGCAGCTTACAGGGTAATCAGCCCCAGCATTTT
TRBJ2-1 NA TRBD1 TRBV11-2 CASSLGPTGGIGYNEQFF TGTGCCAGCAGCTTAGGGCCCACAGGGGGCATTGGCTACAATGAGCAGTTCTTC
TRBJ2-2 NA TRBD2 TRBV19 CASSSQTSGRAAGTGELFF TGTGCCAGTAGTTCACAGACTAGCGGGAGGGCCGCTGGGACCGGGGAGCTGTTTTTT
TRBJ1-1 NA NA TRBV2 CATRPWGNTEAFF TGTGCCACAAGGCCTTGGGGCAACACTGAAGCTTTCTTT
TRBJ1-3 NA NA TRBV7-9 CASSSQGNTIYF TGTGCCAGCAGCTCACAGGGAAACACCATATATTTT
TRBJ2-3 NA NA TRBV15 CATSRDRAGGTDTQYF TGTGCCACCAGCAGAGATAGGGCAGGGGGGACAGATACGCAGTATTTT
TRBJ2-7 NA NA TRBV4-3 CASSQARTGAAYEQYF TGCGCCAGCAGCCAAGCAAGGACGGGAGCAGCTTACGAGCAGTACTTC
TRBJ2-7 few NA TRBV10-1 CASSEPPGEQYF TGCGCCAGCAGTGAGCCCCCCGGCGAGCAGTACTTC
TRBJ1-1 few NA TRBV7-9 CASSLIDTEAFF TGTGCCAGCAGCTTAATCGACACTGAAGCTTTCTTT
TRBJ2-4 NA NA TRBV10-2 CASSETFQGRNIQYF TGCGCCAGCAGTGAAACCTTTCAGGGCCGAAACATTCAGTACTTC
TRBJ2-7 NA NA TRBV19 CASSDTSFYEQYF TGTGCCAGTAGCGATACTAGCTTCTACGAGCAGTACTTC
TRBJ2-1 NA TRBD1 TRBV25-1 CASSEGMGTGSTEQFF TGTGCCAGCAGTGAAGGAATGGGGACAGGGTCGACTGAGCAGTTCTTC
TRBJ2-7 NA TRBD1 TRBV6-1 CASRGQGHYEQYF TGTGCCAGCAGAGGACAGGGGCACTACGAGCAGTACTTC
TRBJ1-2 few TRBD1 TRBV10-1 CASSSDRAYGYTF TGCGCCAGCAGCTCTGACAGGGCCTATGGCTACACCTTC
TRBJ2-1 NA NA TRBV18 CASSPRAGPGNEQFF TGTGCCAGCTCACCACGGGCGGGCCCTGGGAATGAGCAGTTCTTC
TRBJ1-2 NA NA TRBV30 CAWRVQGLYGYTF TGTGCCTGGCGAGTACAGGGCCTTTATGGCTACACCTTC
TRBJ1-2 NA TRBD1 TRBV27 CASRGGTAAYGYTF TGTGCCAGCAGGGGTGGGACAGCAGCTTATGGCTACACCTTC
TRBJ1-2 NA TRBD1 TRBV7-2 CASSLRDRDTGYTF TGTGCCAGCAGTCTCCGGGACAGGGATACCGGCTACACCTTC
TRBJ2-1 NA TRBD1 TRBV6-5 CANSYHRTGNNEQFF TGTGCCAACAGTTACCACCGGACAGGGAACAATGAGCAGTTCTTC
TRBJ2-2 few NA TRBV4-3 CASSQEGFRLGTGELFF TGCGCCAGCAGCCAAGAGGGTTTCAGGTTGGGCACCGGGGAGCTGTTTTTT
TRBJ1-4 NA TRBD1 TRBV5-1 CASSPGQGNEKLFF TGCGCCAGCAGCCCGGGACAGGGCAATGAAAAACTGTTTTTT
TRBJ1-1 NA TRBD1 TRBV27 CASSLGTGVTKAFF TGTGCCAGCAGTCTCGGGACAGGGGTCACTAAAGCTTTCTTT
TRBJ2-2 NA NA TRBV25-1 CASRSRGIIPFTGELFF TGTGCCAGCAGGAGTAGGGGTATTATCCCCTTCACCGGGGAGCTGTTTTTT